This note documents a single TCR beta chain sequence. Generated by immunoSEQ multiplex PCR, the TCRdb table keeps only in-frame clones and is missing some. The sample has over 60,000 clones, around 80% seen once. The sample is drawn from a study of blood T cell repertoires in COVID-19. CDR3 length equals 15 residues. CDR1 MDHEN and CDR2 SYDVKM come from the germline V gene. Unmatched junction bases numbered 5, after V lost 3 bases and J lost 7 bases. The TCR comes from a human donor in a cohort sampled during active COVID-19. The sequencing input was peripheral blood. This chain links TRBV28 with TRBJ2-1; 11 bases align to TRBD2. Here the CDR3 DNA reads TGTGCCAGCAGTTTGTTGGTAGCGGGAGGGAATGAGCAGTTCTTC. Amino acid sequence: CASSLLVAGGNEQFF.